This TCR beta chain was found in a study of identical twins. Every sampled donor was Caucasian and healthy. Each cDNA held unique molecular identifiers, and template switching gave it a universal primer site. One entry per CDR3 protein, called by TCRdb with MiXCR from the 5' RACE reads. This table has more than 650,000 distinct CDR3 sequences, roughly 6.2% appearing once. This clonotype appeared a few times. This TCR was recovered from a man aged 18 to 30 in good health. Source material: naive T cells sorted from blood.

The chain's CDR3 is CAISESKAAGVEQFF. The CDR3, as DNA: TGTGCCATCAGTGAGTCGAAGGCAGCGGGAGTTGAGCAGTTCTTC. The chain uses TRBV10-3 and TRBJ2-1; 8 bases match TRBD2. In germline, CDR1 is ENHRY, CDR2 SYGVKD. The trim removed 0 bases at V and 9 bases at J, leaving 7 bases unmatched. The CDR3 extends over 15 amino acids.